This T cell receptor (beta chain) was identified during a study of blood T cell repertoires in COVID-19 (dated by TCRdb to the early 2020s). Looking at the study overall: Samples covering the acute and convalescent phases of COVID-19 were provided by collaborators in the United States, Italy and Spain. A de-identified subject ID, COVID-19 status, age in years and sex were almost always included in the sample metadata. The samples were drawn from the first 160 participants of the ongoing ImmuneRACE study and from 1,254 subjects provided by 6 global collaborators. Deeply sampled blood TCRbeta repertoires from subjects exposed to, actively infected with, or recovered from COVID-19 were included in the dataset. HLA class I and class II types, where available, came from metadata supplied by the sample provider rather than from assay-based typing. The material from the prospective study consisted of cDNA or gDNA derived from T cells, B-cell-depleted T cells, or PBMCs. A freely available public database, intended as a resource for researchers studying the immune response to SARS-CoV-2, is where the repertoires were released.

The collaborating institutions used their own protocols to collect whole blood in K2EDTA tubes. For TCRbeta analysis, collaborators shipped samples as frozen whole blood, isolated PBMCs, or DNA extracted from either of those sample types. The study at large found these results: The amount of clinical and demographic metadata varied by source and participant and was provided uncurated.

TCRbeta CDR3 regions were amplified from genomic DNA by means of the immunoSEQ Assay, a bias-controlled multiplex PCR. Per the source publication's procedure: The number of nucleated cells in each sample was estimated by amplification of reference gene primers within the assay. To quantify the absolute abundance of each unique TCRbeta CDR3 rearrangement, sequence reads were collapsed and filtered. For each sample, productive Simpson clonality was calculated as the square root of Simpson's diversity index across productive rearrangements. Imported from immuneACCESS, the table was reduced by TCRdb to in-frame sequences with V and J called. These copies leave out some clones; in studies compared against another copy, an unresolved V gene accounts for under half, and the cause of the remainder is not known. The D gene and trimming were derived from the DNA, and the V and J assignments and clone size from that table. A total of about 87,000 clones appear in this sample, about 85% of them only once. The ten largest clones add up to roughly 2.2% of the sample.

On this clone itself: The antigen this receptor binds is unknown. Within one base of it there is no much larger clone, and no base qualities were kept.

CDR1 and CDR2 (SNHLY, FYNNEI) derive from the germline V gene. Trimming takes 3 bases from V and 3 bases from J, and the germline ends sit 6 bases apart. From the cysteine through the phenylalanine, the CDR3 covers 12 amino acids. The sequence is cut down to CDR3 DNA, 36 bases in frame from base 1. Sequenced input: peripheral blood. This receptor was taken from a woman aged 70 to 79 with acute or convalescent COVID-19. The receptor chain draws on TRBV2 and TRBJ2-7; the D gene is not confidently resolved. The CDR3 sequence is CASSELDYEQYF. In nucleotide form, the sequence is TGTGCCAGCAGTGAGTTAGACTACGAGCAGTACTTC.